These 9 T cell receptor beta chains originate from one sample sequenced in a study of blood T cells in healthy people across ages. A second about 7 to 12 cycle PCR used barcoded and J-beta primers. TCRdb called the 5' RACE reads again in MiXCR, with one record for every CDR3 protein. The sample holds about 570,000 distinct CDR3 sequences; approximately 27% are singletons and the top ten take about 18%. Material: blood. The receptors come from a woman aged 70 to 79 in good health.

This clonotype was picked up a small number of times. The CDR3 bases are TGTGCCAGCAGTTTTTCCGGATTCAATCAGCCCCAGCATTTT. Translated: CASSFSGFNQPQHF. This sequence joins TRBV12-3 or TRBV12-4 and TRBJ1-5; D not certain. V lost 3 bases and J 3 bases, leaving 9 bases between the germline ends. The CDR3 spans 14 residues.

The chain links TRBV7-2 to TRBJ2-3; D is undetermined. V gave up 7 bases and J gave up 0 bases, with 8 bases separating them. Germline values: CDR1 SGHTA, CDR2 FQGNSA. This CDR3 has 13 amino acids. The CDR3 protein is CASIVGSTDTQYF. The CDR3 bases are TGTGCCAGCATCGTGGGGAGCACAGATACGCAGTATTTT.

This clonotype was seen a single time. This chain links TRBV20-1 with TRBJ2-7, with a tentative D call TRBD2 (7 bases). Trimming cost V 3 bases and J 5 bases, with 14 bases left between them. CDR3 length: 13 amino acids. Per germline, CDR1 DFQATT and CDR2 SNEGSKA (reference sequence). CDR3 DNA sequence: TGCAGTGCTAGCGCGGGGGCATCCCACGAGCAGTACTTC. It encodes CSASAGASHEQYF.

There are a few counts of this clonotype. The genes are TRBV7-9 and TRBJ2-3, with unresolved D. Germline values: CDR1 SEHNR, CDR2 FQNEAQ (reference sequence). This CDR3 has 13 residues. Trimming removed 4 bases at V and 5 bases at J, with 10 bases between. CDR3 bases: TGTGCCAGCAGCTACCGGGTTGGAGATACGCAGTATTTT. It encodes CASSYRVGDTQYF.

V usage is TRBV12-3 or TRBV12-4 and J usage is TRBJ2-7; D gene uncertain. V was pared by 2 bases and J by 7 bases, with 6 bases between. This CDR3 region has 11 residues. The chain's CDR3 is CASSLFGEQYF. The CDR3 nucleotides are TGTGCCAGCAGTTTATTCGGGGAGCAGTACTTC.

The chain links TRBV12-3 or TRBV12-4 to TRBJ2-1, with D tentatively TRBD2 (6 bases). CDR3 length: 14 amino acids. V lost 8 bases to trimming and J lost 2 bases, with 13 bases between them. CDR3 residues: CASGRGHTYNEQFF. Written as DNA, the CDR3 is TGTGCCAGCGGGCGGGGCCATACCTACAATGAGCAGTTCTTC.

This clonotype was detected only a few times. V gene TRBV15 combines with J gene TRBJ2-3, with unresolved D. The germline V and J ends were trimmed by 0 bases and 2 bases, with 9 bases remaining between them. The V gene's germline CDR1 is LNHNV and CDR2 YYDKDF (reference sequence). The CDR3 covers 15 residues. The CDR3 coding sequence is TGTGCCACCAGCAGAGATCGGCCCTACACAGATACGCAGTATTTT. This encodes CATSRDRPYTDTQYF.

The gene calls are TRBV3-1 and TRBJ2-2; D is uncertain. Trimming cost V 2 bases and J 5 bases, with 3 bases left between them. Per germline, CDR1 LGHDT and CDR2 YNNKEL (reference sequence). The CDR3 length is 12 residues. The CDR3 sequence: CASSQLTGELFF. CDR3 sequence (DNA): TGTGCCAGCAGCCAACTAACCGGGGAGCTGTTTTTT. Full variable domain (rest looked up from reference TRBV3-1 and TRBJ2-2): DTAVSQTPKYLVTQMGNDKSIKCEQNLGHDTMYWYKQDSKKFLKIMFSYNNKELIINETVPNRFSPKSPDKAHLNLHINSLELGDSAVYFCASSQLTGELFFGEGSRLTVL.

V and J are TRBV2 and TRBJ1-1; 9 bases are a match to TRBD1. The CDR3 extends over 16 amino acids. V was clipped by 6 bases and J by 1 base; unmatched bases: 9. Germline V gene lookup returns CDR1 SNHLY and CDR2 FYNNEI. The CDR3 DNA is TGTGCCAGCAGCCCGACGGGACAGGGAACGAACACTGAAGCTTTCTTT. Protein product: CASSPTGQGTNTEAFF.